The clone carrying this T cell receptor (beta chain) was seen more than once but under ten times. Adults between roughly 18 and 90 years of age took part from 20 to 25 US areas. The record originates from a study of blood T cell repertoires in COVID-19. Study background: Material from acute and convalescent COVID-19 was sourced from the United States, Italy and Spain.

The protocol was immunoSEQ multiplex PCR, while the TCRdb copy is restricted to in-frame clones and leaves out a portion. Among around 290,000 clones, more than 70% were seen once, and the ten largest hold roughly 2%. Trimming at V came to 8 bases and at J to 5 bases, leaving 10 bases not matched to a gene. The CDR3 contains 14 residues. Germline lookup yields CDR1 GTSNPN and CDR2 SVGIG (reference sequence). V gene TRBV30 combines with J gene TRBJ2-2; 8 positions agree with TRBD2. This sequence originates from a woman aged 55-69 years in a cohort exposed to, infected with or recovered from COVID-19 (not recorded which). The source material was PBMCs or T cells enriched from blood (not recorded which). The DNA of the CDR3 is TGTGCCCACGGGCGGGGGGCGAGTACCGGGGAGCTGTTTTTT. Translation: CAHGRGASTGELFF. The full variable domain, with the rest looked up from reference TRBV30 and TRBJ2-2, is SQTIHQWPATLVQPVGSPLSLECTVEGTSNPNLYWYRQAAGRGLQLLFYSVGIGQISSEVPQNLSASRPQDRQFILSSKKLLLSDSGFYLCAHGRGASTGELFFGEGSRLTVL.